This T cell receptor (beta chain) was captured in a study of cytotoxic CD8 clonotypes in ibrutinib-treated CLL. About the research overall: Samples yielded averages of 200,000 to 300,000 productive templates and almost 95,000 productive rearrangements. Study observations and caveats: Circulating CD8+ T-cell counts were tracked by baseline clonality, which exceeded that of age-matched healthy donors. Clonality went up at ibrutinib response and then declined back toward baseline at progression.

This clone was counted a single time. Antigen: not known. V dropped 4 bases and J dropped 4 bases, with 19 bases sitting between them. The germline V gene has CDR1 LGHNA and CDR2 YNFKEQ. The CDR3 totals 17 residues. Profiling relied on immunoSEQ multiplex PCR, and the TCRdb table lists in-frame clones only, not all of them. The profile shows some 130,000 clones, approximately 83% of them singletons. This material consisted of PBMCs, taken after 24 months of ibrutinib treatment. The V call is TRBV4-2, the J call TRBJ2-2; possible D gene TRBD2, 7 bases. The sequence was obtained from a human donor with chronic lymphocytic leukemia. The CDR3 spells CASSRELTGRGTGELFF. The CDR3 DNA reads TGTGCCAGCAGCCGAGAACTCACAGGGAGGGGCACCGGGGAGCTGTTTTTT.